Below, 30 T cell receptor beta chains from the same sample are listed, as sequenced in a study of cytomegalovirus exposure and HLA in healthy donors. Primers included in the PCR were 60 Vbeta and 13 Jbeta primers. TCRdb's copy holds only in-frame clones and misses some; the assay was immunoSEQ multiplex PCR. This sample yields 130,000 to 150,000 clones, of which 78% are seen a single time; about 2.5% belongs to the top ten. Sequencing used PBMCs. Source of these receptors: a woman aged 18-30 years in good health and CMV-seropositive.

The rearrangement uses TRBV5-3 and TRBJ1-2; TRBD1 matches 7 bases. TRBV5-3 is noted as an ORF with a role that remains uncertain. The CDR3 is 15 residues long. Losses at the gene ends were 4 bases for V and 2 bases for J; bases not matched to a gene: 8. CDR3: CARSTSSDRNYGYTF. The DNA of the CDR3 is TGTGCCAGAAGCACCTCCTCGGACAGGAACTATGGCTACACCTTC.

The chain links TRBV6-9 to TRBJ1-6; D unclear. The CDR3 spans 14 residues. Germline V gives CDR1 MNHGY, CDR2 SVAAGI. V was cut by 10 bases and J by 7 bases, with 17 bases left in between. The CDR3 reads CAIRREMVNSPLHF. The CDR3 DNA is TGTGCCATCCGGCGGGAAATGGTGAATTCACCCCTCCACTTT.

The chain uses TRBV7-2 and TRBJ1-4; D is possibly TRBD1 (5 bases). V was shortened by 1 base and J by 0 bases, with 9 bases between the two germline ends. CDR1 SGHTA and CDR2 FQGNSA come from the germline V gene. This CDR3 region has 16 residues. CDR3 in DNA: TGTGCCAGCAGCTTAGGCAGGGCTGCAACTAATGAAAAACTGTTTTTT. The encoded protein is CASSLGRAATNEKLFF.

The chain couples TRBV5-1 to TRBJ2-5; 13 bases agree with TRBD2. V was pared by 4 bases and J by 6 bases, with 3 bases of the junction left unmatched. CDR3 length equals 14 residues. CDR1 is SGHRS and CDR2 is YFSETQ in the germline V gene. CDR3 DNA: TGCGCCAGCAGCCTGACTAGCGGGAGGCAGACCCAGTACTTC. This codes for CASSLTSGRQTQYF.

The chain recombines TRBV5-1 with TRBJ1-4; no clear D. V shed 2 bases and J shed 0 bases, with 5 bases lying between them. The CDR3 contains 14 residues. Germline V gene lookup returns CDR1 SGHRS and CDR2 YFSETQ. CDR3 amino acids: CASSFRATNEKLFF. The CDR3 DNA reads as TGCGCCAGCAGCTTTCGGGCAACTAATGAAAAACTGTTTTTT.

The rearrangement joins TRBV7-9 to TRBJ1-1, with D hard to call. CDR1 and CDR2 from the germline V gene are SEHNR and FQNEAQ (reference sequence). This CDR3 is built from 13 residues. The V end lost 5 bases, the J end lost 0 bases, and 7 bases lay between the germline ends. CDR3 loop: CASSMLMNTEAFF. In DNA, the CDR3 is TGTGCCAGCAGCATGTTAATGAACACTGAAGCTTTCTTT.

This clone has more than one count but fewer than ten. The rearrangement links TRBV6-5 to TRBJ1-5; 7 bases line up with TRBD1. From germline, CDR1 is MNHEY and CDR2 SVGAGI. The CDR3 spans 13 residues. Germline trimming cut 7 bases from V and 4 bases from J; bases unmatched to any gene: 4. The CDR3 DNA reads TGTGCCAGCAAGGGACAGACAAATCAGCCCCAGCATTTT. This gives the protein CASKGQTNQPQHF.

The count of this clone is one. This chain links TRBV6-5 with TRBJ1-1, with D hard to call. CDR3 length: 13 amino acids. Between the trimmed V and J ends, which lost 4 bases and 1 base, there was a span of 7 bases. From germline, CDR1 is MNHEY and CDR2 SVGAGI. This CDR3 is CASSFSENTEAFF. The CDR3 coding sequence is TGTGCCAGCAGTTTTTCAGAGAACACTGAAGCTTTCTTT.

V gene TRBV7-2 combines with J gene TRBJ2-5; 7 positions match TRBD2. Looked up from germline, CDR1 is SGHTA and CDR2 is FQGNSA. With 7 bases clipped from V and 5 bases from J, the junction kept 7 bases outside the gene matches. This CDR3 region has 13 residues. Here the CDR3 reads CASTRGERETQYF. The CDR3 bases are TGTGCCAGCACCCGGGGGGAAAGGGAGACCCAGTACTTC.

In nucleotides, the CDR3 is TGTGCCAGCAGCTTGGAGGGGGGGAGATACACAGATACGCAGTATTTT. It encodes CASSLEGGRYTDTQYF. The V call is TRBV5-6, the J call TRBJ2-3, with a weak D call TRBD2 (7 bases). Germline V gene sequence: CDR1 SGHDT, CDR2 YYEEEE. Trimming stripped 0 bases from V and 2 bases from J, with 13 bases between. This CDR3 has 16 amino acids. Complete variable domain (other parts from reference TRBV5-6 and TRBJ2-3): DAGVTQSPTHLIKTRGQQVTLRCSPKSGHDTVSWYQQALGQGPQFIFQYYEEEERQRGNFPDRFSGHQFPNYSSELNVNALLLGDSALYLCASSLEGGRYTDTQYFGPGTRLTVL.

The gene calls are TRBV9 and TRBJ1-3, with D hard to call. With 0 bases removed from V and 4 bases from J, the gap between germline ends came to 8 bases. Germline V gene lookup returns CDR1 SGDLS and CDR2 YYNGEE. The CDR3 length is 14 residues. The CDR3 here is CASSVAGSGNTIYF. The DNA of the CDR3 is TGTGCCAGCAGCGTAGCGGGGAGCGGAAACACCATATATTTT.

The chain couples TRBV6-5 to TRBJ2-7; 7 positions match TRBD1. Germline V lookup: CDR1 MNHEY, CDR2 SVGAGI. This CDR3 contains 14 residues. The V segment lost 5 bases and the J segment 6 bases; nucleotides outside the gene matches: 10. CDR3 sequence (DNA): TGTGCCAGCAGTAAAGACAGGGTAGTCGGCGAGCAGTACTTC. Translated, it gives CASSKDRVVGEQYF.

Comments on this clone: The junction departs from germline at one end; a sequencing error may be responsible. V is TRBV11-2 and J is TRBJ2-1, with TRBD2 matching 9 bases. The CDR3 runs 13 residues. Germline CDR1 is SGHAT and CDR2 is FQNNGV. The CDR3 DNA follows: TGTGCCAGCAGCTTAGTAGCGGGGGCCCCCGGGATCTTC. It yields the protein CASSLVAGAPGIF.

This chain uses TRBV28 with TRBJ2-3; no definite D call. Trimming took 6 bases from V and 1 from J, leaving 8 bases between them. The CDR3 covers 13 residues. Germline loops: CDR1 MDHEN, CDR2 SYDVKM. CDR3 amino acids: CASSTKRTDTQYF. The DNA for the CDR3 is TGTGCCAGCAGCACGAAGCGCACAGATACGCAGTATTTT.

V gene TRBV6-6 combines with J gene TRBJ2-3; 7 nucleotides line up with TRBD1. CDR1 is MNHNY and CDR2 is SVGAGI in the germline V gene (reference sequence). The CDR3 sequence is 14 residues long. The J segment lost 2 bases and the V segment lost 6 bases, leaving 5 bases of the junction unmatched. In DNA form, the CDR3 reads TGTGCCAGCAGCCGGACAGGCTACACAGATACGCAGTATTTT. Translation gives CASSRTGYTDTQYF.

This chain joins TRBV7-9 and TRBJ1-5, with 7 bases identical to TRBD1. CDR1 is SEHNR and CDR2 is FQNEAQ in the germline V gene (reference sequence). The V segment lost 4 bases and the J segment 2 bases; nucleotides outside the gene matches: 11. The CDR3 consists of 17 residues. This chain's CDR3 is CASSSGLGTDGNQPQHF. For the CDR3, the DNA is TGTGCCAGCAGCTCCGGTTTAGGGACAGATGGCAATCAGCCCCAGCATTTT.

This chain connects TRBV5-1 to TRBJ2-3, with 7 bases matching TRBD1. The CDR3 contains 13 residues. J lost 5 bases, V lost 2 bases, and 2 bases had no gene match. Germline V lookup: CDR1 SGHRS, CDR2 YFSETQ. The CDR3 nucleotides read TGCGCCAGCAGCTTAAGGACAGGAGATACGCAGTATTTT. It codes for CASSLRTGDTQYF.

The chain couples TRBV7-9 to TRBJ2-7; TRBD1 agrees at 12 bases. This CDR3 region has 14 residues. With 5 bases clipped from V and 4 bases from J, the junction kept 3 bases outside the gene matches. Germline assignment: CDR1 SEHNR and CDR2 FQNEAQ (reference sequence). CDR3 nucleotides: TGTGCCAGCAGCACGGGACAGGGGGCTTACGAGCAGTACTTC. This codes for CASSTGQGAYEQYF.

The rearrangement joins TRBV6-6 to TRBJ1-1; D may be TRBD1 (6 bases). Trimming stripped 4 bases from V and 3 bases from J, with 12 bases between. Germline-derived CDR1 and CDR2 are MNHNY and SVGAGI (reference sequence). CDR3 length equals 14 residues. The CDR3 DNA reads as TGTGCCAGCAGTTCACAGGGTAGGCACACTGAAGCTTTCTTT. Residues: CASSSQGRHTEAFF.

V and J are TRBV9 and TRBJ1-3, with a possible D match to TRBD1 (5 bases). The CDR3 extends over 14 amino acids. Germline V gene lookup returns CDR1 SGDLS and CDR2 YYNGEE. V was shortened by 2 bases and J by 0 bases, with 6 bases between the two germline ends. DNA for the CDR3: TGTGCCAGCAGCGTCGACAGCTCTGGAAACACCATATATTTT. Translated, it gives CASSVDSSGNTIYF.

The gene calls are TRBV11-2 and TRBJ2-7; D unclear. CDR3 length: 16 amino acids. V was trimmed by 2 bases and J by 0 bases, leaving 14 bases between them. Germline V lookup: CDR1 SGHAT, CDR2 FQNNGV. CDR3 nucleotide sequence: TGTGCCAGCAGCTTAAATCGCGCACTTAGCTCCTACGAGCAGTACTTC. This encodes CASSLNRALSSYEQYF.

This clone was seen once. CDR3 sequence (DNA): TGCGCCAGCACTGGGGACTATGCCTACAATGAGCAGTTCTTC. This codes for CASTGDYAYNEQFF. This chain uses TRBV5-1 with TRBJ2-1; 7 bases fit TRBD2. This CDR3 contains 14 residues. Germline CDR1 is SGHRS and CDR2 is YFSETQ. V lost 6 bases to trimming and J lost 2 bases; unmatched junction nucleotides: 5. The full variable domain, in which reference TRBV5-1 and TRBJ2-1 provide the parts outside the CDR3, is KAGVTQTPRYLIKTRGQQVTLSCSPISGHRSVSWYQQTPGQGLQFLFEYFSETQRNKGNFPGRFSGRQFSNSRSEMNVSTLELGDSALYLCASTGDYAYNEQFFGPGTRLTVL.

The chain recombines TRBV25-1 with TRBJ1-2; no clear D gene. The germline gives CDR1 MGHDK, CDR2 SYGVNS. The V end was cut by 4 bases, the J end by 8 bases, with 14 bases between. The CDR3 has 13 amino acids. CDR3 loop: CASSGPSGNGYTF. The CDR3 nucleotides read TGTGCCAGCAGTGGCCCGTCGGGTAACGGCTACACCTTC.

This clone was detected only a few times. The rearrangement uses TRBV6-5 and TRBJ1-6; weak D call: TRBD1 (5 bases). The CDR3 consists of 13 residues. Trimming took off 6 bases at V and 7 bases at J, with 10 bases between the two ends. The germline gives CDR1 MNHEY, CDR2 SVGAGI. CDR3 DNA: TGTGCCAGCAGAAGGTCAGGGAATTCACCCCTCCACTTT. It encodes CASRRSGNSPLHF.

V usage is TRBV18 and J usage is TRBJ1-6; TRBD1 is a possible D gene (5 bases). The CDR3 has 13 amino acids. V was trimmed by 4 bases and J by 8 bases, leaving 9 bases between them. The germline CDR1 and CDR2 sequences are KGHSH and LQKENI. The CDR3 bases are TGTGCCAGCTCACAGGGGTTGGATTCACCCCTCCACTTT. Protein: CASSQGLDSPLHF.

The chain is built from TRBV27 and TRBJ1-1; 8 nucleotides align to TRBD1. Germline-derived CDR1 and CDR2 are MNHEY and SMNVEV (reference sequence). The CDR3 length is 13 residues. V lost 8 bases and J lost 0; bases outside the gene matches: 2. The CDR3 nucleotides read TGTGCCAGCCGACAGGGGATGAACACTGAAGCTTTCTTT. It yields the protein CASRQGMNTEAFF.

V usage is TRBV21-1 and J usage is TRBJ1-1; the table's D call of TRBD1 was not tested on the DNA. TRBV21-1 is shown as a pseudogene. The CDR3 consists of 16 residues. The CDR3 sequence: CASSKVRGRSVTEAFF. CDR3 sequence (DNA): TGTGCCAGCAGCAAAGTCAGGGGTCGGTCGGTCACTGAAGCTTTCTTT.

V usage is TRBV6-5 and J usage is TRBJ2-1, with TRBD2 matching 11 bases. V dropped 6 bases and J dropped 4; count of bases not matched to a gene: 2. Germline-derived CDR1 and CDR2 are MNHEY and SVGAGI. CDR3 size: 14 residues. The CDR3 region is CASSLAGGYNEQFF. The CDR3 DNA reads as TGTGCCAGCAGCCTAGCGGGGGGTTACAATGAGCAGTTCTTC.

V is TRBV9 and J is TRBJ2-1; the match to TRBD2 covers 10 bases. CDR1 and CDR2 from the germline V gene are SGDLS and YYNGEE. The CDR3 consists of 15 residues. Losses at the gene ends were 0 bases for V and 9 bases for J; bases not matched to a gene: 6. CDR3 sequence reads: CASSVVASGGGEQFF. For the CDR3, the DNA is TGTGCCAGCAGCGTAGTGGCTAGCGGGGGTGGTGAGCAGTTCTTC.

The CDR3 loop reads CASSLALAEDEQYF. CDR3 in DNA: TGTGCCAGCAGTTTAGCACTAGCGGAAGACGAGCAGTACTTC. The chain uses TRBV28 and TRBJ2-7; 8 bases fit TRBD2. CDR1 and CDR2 (germline): MDHEN, SYDVKM. The trim removed 2 bases at V and 5 bases at J, leaving 5 bases unmatched. This CDR3 region has 14 residues. The variable domain in full, with the rest retrieved from reference TRBV28 and TRBJ2-7, is DVKVTQSSRYLVKRTGEKVFLECVQDMDHENMFWYRQDPGLGLRLIYFSYDVKMKEKGDIPEGYSVSREKKERFSLILESASTNQTSMYLCASSLALAEDEQYFGPGTRLTVT.